A selection of T cell receptor beta chains follows, all from one sample in a study of shared clonotypes between healthy human individuals. Method: immunoSEQ multiplex PCR; TCRdb's copy keeps in-frame clones and lacks some. The sample records 2 million to 2.5 million clones, over 90% being singletons. The sequencing input was naive CD4+ T cells from PBMCs. The receptors here all came from a man between 18 and 35 years old in good health. Some clones in this sample may be carry-over from other donors' samples. The CDR3 runs from the conserved cysteine through the conserved F or W. D genes are given only for firm matches. Rows may omit the clone size; those that give it use once, few, many or a size class.

J gene,D gene,CDR3 length,V gene,clone size,CDR3 DNA,CDR3 protein
TRBJ2-1,TRBD2,16,TRBV7-9,-,TGTGCCAGCAGCTGGGGGACTAGCGGGAGGGCCGGTGAGCAGTTCTTC,CASSWGTSGRAGEQFF
TRBJ1-2,-,15,TRBV7-2,-,TGTGCCACCTCTTGGCGGGCTACATTTAACTATGGCTACACCTTC,CATSWRATFNYGYTF
TRBJ1-2,-,12,TRBV28,-,TGTGCCAGCAGTTTGAAGGTTGGTGGCTACACCTTC,CASSLKVGGYTF
TRBJ2-3,TRBD2,13,TRBV5-4,-,TGTGCCAGCAATCGCGGGGGAAGGGATACGCAGTATTTT,CASNRGGRDTQYF
TRBJ2-3,-,15,TRBV10-3,-,TGTGCCATCAGGGGCGGGACACCTGAGATAGATACGCAGTATTTT,CAIRGGTPEIDTQYF
TRBJ2-1,TRBD2,19,TRBV5-1,-,TGCGCCAGCAGCTTGGGGGTAGCGGGAGGAGGTGTCTCCTACAATGAGCAGTTCTTC,CASSLGVAGGGVSYNEQFF
TRBJ2-7,-,15,TRBV28,-,TGTGCCAGCAGTTCGGCGACCCCCACAGGGTTCGAGCAGTACTTC,CASSSATPTGFEQYF
TRBJ1-5,-,15,TRBV21-1,-,-,CASSKVGWGNQPQHF
TRBJ1-2,TRBD1,15,TRBV19,-,TGTGCCAGTAGTCTAACCGGGACAGGCGTTTATGGCTACACCTTC,CASSLTGTGVYGYTF
TRBJ1-5,-,14,TRBV27,-,TGTGCCCCCCTTGGACAGACTAACAGGCAGCCCCAGCATTTT,CAPLGQTNRQPQHF
TRBJ2-3,-,22,TRBV15,-,TGTGCCACCAGCAGAGATTCCAGTGTGAGGGGTCCCAGATACACCTACACAGATACGCAGTATTTT,CATSRDSSVRGPRYTYTDTQYF
TRBJ1-1,TRBD1,14,TRBV25-1,-,TGTGCCAGCAGTCAACAGGGGTTCGACACTGAAGCTTTCTTT,CASSQQGFDTEAFF
TRBJ2-1,-,12,TRBV19,-,TGTGCCAGTAGGGATTCCTACAATGAGCAGTTCTTC,CASRDSYNEQFF
TRBJ2-5,-,14,TRBV9,-,TGTGCCAGCAGCCCGACTAACGGCCAAGAGACCCAGTACTTC,CASSPTNGQETQYF
TRBJ2-3,TRBD2,16,TRBV5-4,-,TGTGCCAGCAGCTGGGCCGGGACTAGCGGCACAGATACGCAGTATTTT,CASSWAGTSGTDTQYF
TRBJ1-1,TRBD1,15,TRBV4-1,-,TGCGCCAGCAGCCAACCGGACAGGGTGATGACTGAAGCTTTCTTT,CASSQPDRVMTEAFF
TRBJ1-5,-,13,TRBV7-2,-,TGTGCCAGCAGCAGGGGCTGGGATCAGCCCCAGCATTTT,CASSRGWDQPQHF
TRBJ2-7,TRBD2,14,TRBV28,once,TGTGCCAGCAGCTGGGTGAGCGGGAGTTACGAGCAGTACTTC,CASSWVSGSYEQYF
TRBJ1-2,-,16,TRBV5-4,-,TGTGCCAGCAGCTTGGAGGCGAGGGCCGAGGACTATGGCTACACCTTC,CASSLEARAEDYGYTF
TRBJ1-5,-,15,TRBV9,-,TGTGCCAGCAGTAAAGAGGGCGGGAGCAATCAGCCCCAGCATTTT,CASSKEGGSNQPQHF
TRBJ1-2,-,15,TRBV29-1,-,TGCAGCGTTGGTACACGTCAGTCAGTTAACTATGGCTACACCTTC,CSVGTRQSVNYGYTF
TRBJ1-4,-,12,TRBV28,-,TGTGCCAGCAGTTCGAACGGTGGAAAACTGTTTTTT,CASSSNGGKLFF